This is a list of T cell receptor beta chains from one sample in a study of T cells after yellow fever vaccination. TCRdb passed the 5' RACE reads through MiXCR, listing each CDR3 protein once. Of about 340,000 distinct CDR3 sequences in the sample, under 15% were seen once. Sample: CD4+ T cells sorted from PBMCs, taken 15 days after the yellow fever booster vaccination. The receptors come from a man aged 18 to 30 who received the YFV17D yellow fever vaccine. CDR3s include the opening cysteine and the closing phenylalanine or tryptophan. The D gene is left open where the match is weak. For some rows the clone size is stated as once, few or many, or as a class when expanded; others skip it.

j_call clone_size d_call v_call cdr3_aa cdr3_nt
TRBJ1-1 few NA TRBV18 CASSYYETEAFF TGTGCCAGCTCATATTATGAAACTGAAGCTTTCTTT
TRBJ1-5 few NA TRBV20-1 CSAPRGQGSNQPQHF TGCAGTGCTCCCCGGGGCCAGGGGAGCAATCAGCCCCAGCATTTT
TRBJ2-4 few NA TRBV18 CASSPARAQNIQYF TGTGCCAGCTCACCGGCCAGGGCGCAAAACATTCAGTACTTC
TRBJ2-5 few NA TRBV7-9 CASSYYRVVETQYF TGTGCCAGCAGCTACTACAGGGTAGTGGAGACCCAGTACTTC
TRBJ2-1 many NA TRBV6-4 CASSDSGVGDYNEQFF TGTGCCAGCAGTGACTCTGGGGTAGGTGACTACAATGAGCAGTTCTTC
TRBJ2-3 few TRBD2 TRBV20-1 CSAAPLPSGGRTDTQYF TGCAGTGCTGCTCCACTCCCTAGCGGGGGGCGCACAGATACGCAGTATTTT
TRBJ1-2 NA TRBD1 TRBV27 CASSLVLGQGYGYTF TGTGCCAGCAGTTTGGTACTGGGACAGGGATATGGCTACACCTTC
TRBJ1-1 few NA TRBV3-1 CASSQDNGNTEAFF TGTGCCAGCAGCCAAGATAACGGGAACACTGAAGCTTTCTTT
TRBJ2-2 once NA TRBV20-1 CSALGLRELFF TGCAGTGCTTTGGGGCTCCGGGAGCTGTTTTTT
TRBJ2-1 NA TRBD2 TRBV30 CAWSSGVYNEQFF TGTGCCTGGAGTAGCGGGGTATACAATGAGCAGTTCTTC
TRBJ2-7 few TRBD1 TRBV7-9 CASSLVGQAGEQYF TGTGCCAGCAGCTTAGTGGGACAGGCTGGGGAGCAGTACTTC
TRBJ1-1 NA TRBD1 TRBV6-5 CASNPQTGVERAEAFF TGTGCCAGCAATCCCCAGACAGGGGTGGAAAGGGCTGAAGCTTTCTTT
TRBJ1-1 few NA TRBV10-3 CAISDLRVAFF TGTGCCATCAGTGACCTGAGGGTGGCTTTCTTT
TRBJ2-6 NA NA TRBV20-1 CSAGRSGANVLTF TGCAGTGCTGGGAGATCTGGGGCCAACGTCCTGACTTTC
TRBJ2-5 NA NA TRBV20-1 CSACRQDLETQYF TGCAGTGCTTGTCGACAGGATTTGGAGACCCAGTACTTC
TRBJ2-1 NA TRBD2 TRBV5-1 CASSLLTVAGGLYNEQFF TGCGCCAGCAGCTTGCTGACTGTGGCGGGGGGGCTTTACAATGAGCAGTTCTTC
TRBJ1-3 few NA TRBV20-1 CSARDGVGPLF TGCAGTGCTAGAGACGGGGTAGGGCCTCTATTT
TRBJ1-6 few NA TRBV6-5 CAAAARDRSPLHF TGTGCCGCCGCCGCGAGGGATCGTTCACCCCTCCACTTT
TRBJ2-1 few NA TRBV5-4 CASSSSGGADEQFF TGTGCCAGCAGCTCTTCTGGGGGGGCGGATGAGCAGTTCTTC
TRBJ1-1 NA NA TRBV5-1 CASSSGRRGEMNTEAFF TGCGCCAGCAGCTCGGGTCGAAGGGGGGAAATGAACACTGAAGCTTTCTTT
TRBJ2-7 many NA TRBV11-2 CASSLWLGDEQYF TGTGCCAGCAGCTTATGGTTGGGGGACGAGCAGTACTTC
TRBJ1-1 few TRBD1 TRBV18 CASSPGTGVWGTEAFF TGTGCCAGCTCACCAGGGACAGGGGTTTGGGGCACTGAAGCTTTCTTT
TRBJ1-5 many TRBD1 TRBV27 CASSFSGGNLNQPQHF TGTGCCAGCAGTTTCTCAGGGGGAAACCTCAATCAGCCCCAGCATTTT
TRBJ2-3 few NA TRBV5-6 CASSLGNVGKVSTDTQYF TGTGCCAGCAGCTTGGGAAACGTAGGAAAAGTTAGCACAGATACGCAGTATTTT
TRBJ1-5 few NA TRBV14 CANHGPQHF TGTGCCAACCATGGGCCCCAGCATTTT